The 11 T cell receptor beta chains below were found in one sample sequenced in a study of cytomegalovirus exposure and HLA in healthy donors. PCR employed 60 Vbeta and 13 Jbeta primers. Assay: immunoSEQ multiplex PCR; the TCRdb copy retains only in-frame clones and omits some. The sample includes 90,000 to 100,000 clones, less than 80% of them seen just once. The sample was PBMCs. These receptors came from a boy aged 5-17 years in good health and CMV-seropositive.

V gene TRBV6-5 combines with J gene TRBJ2-3; no definite D call. The CDR3 runs 14 residues. Germline V CDR1 and CDR2: MNHEY, SVGAGI. Trimming removed 0 bases at V and 0 bases at J, with 4 bases between. The CDR3 coding sequence is TGTGCCAGCAGTTACTCTGGCAGCACAGATACGCAGTATTTT. Protein: CASSYSGSTDTQYF.

This chain joins TRBV14 and TRBJ2-7; 9 positions match TRBD1. With 6 bases clipped from V and 1 base from J, the junction kept 13 bases outside the gene matches. From germline, CDR1 is SGHDN and CDR2 FVKESK. The CDR3 length is 17 residues. CDR3 region: CASSLNPDRGLSYEQYF. CDR3 DNA sequence: TGTGCCAGCAGTCTAAACCCCGACAGGGGGTTATCCTACGAGCAGTACTTC.

The J gene is TRBJ1-2, the V gene TRBV6-1, with 8 bases matching TRBD1. Losses at the gene ends were 8 bases for V and 2 bases for J; bases not matched to a gene: 4. Germline CDR1 is MNHNS and CDR2 is SASEGT. The CDR3 extends over 13 amino acids. The CDR3 reads CASPGQANYGYTF. The CDR3 bases are TGTGCCAGCCCGGGACAGGCCAACTATGGCTACACCTTC.

This clone was counted a few times. The chain combines TRBV27 with TRBJ2-7; TRBD2 aligns across 8 bases. The CDR3 length is 15 residues. J lost 1 base, V lost 5 bases, and 7 bases had no gene match. Germline values: CDR1 MNHEY, CDR2 SMNVEV (reference sequence). As DNA, the CDR3 is TGTGCCAGCAGTCTAAGCGGGAGAGGGTCCTACGAGCAGTACTTC. Translation gives CASSLSGRGSYEQYF.

The chain is built from TRBV19 and TRBJ1-4, with 9 positions matching TRBD1. The CDR3 extends over 15 amino acids. Germline-derived CDR1 and CDR2 are LNHDA and SQIVND (reference sequence). V lost 6 bases to trimming and J lost 4 bases; unmatched junction nucleotides: 6. CDR3 DNA: TGTGCCAGTAGCCCGGGACAGGGCTTTAATGAAAAACTGTTTTTT. Its translation: CASSPGQGFNEKLFF.

The V call is TRBV9, the J call TRBJ2-3; 9 bases fit TRBD2. The CDR3 runs to 16 residues. V trimming: 0 bases; J trimming: 4 bases; junction bases outside the gene matches: 6. Germline V gene sequence: CDR1 SGDLS, CDR2 YYNGEE. CDR3 DNA sequence: TGTGCCAGCAGCGTAGCTGGGACTAGCCCCGCAGATACGCAGTATTTT. The encoded protein is CASSVAGTSPADTQYF.

This clone was picked up a small number of times. The chain has TRBV30 and TRBJ1-1; the D gene is possibly TRBD1 (6 bases). There are 13 residues in the CDR3. In germline, CDR1 is GTSNPN, CDR2 SVGIG (reference sequence). The germline V and J ends were trimmed by 3 bases and 1 base, with 9 bases remaining between them. This chain's CDR3 is CAWSEGQNTEAFF. The CDR3 DNA sequence: TGTGCCTGGAGCGAGGGACAGAACACTGAAGCTTTCTTT. The full variable domain, with the rest looked up from reference TRBV30 and TRBJ1-1, is SQTIHQWPATLVQPVGSPLSLECTVEGTSNPNLYWYRQAAGRGLQLLFYSVGIGQISSEVPQNLSASRPQDRQFILSSKKLLLSDSGFYLCAWSEGQNTEAFFGQGTRLTVV.

The chain is built from TRBV9 and TRBJ2-1; D not certain. Germline CDR1 and CDR2: SGDLS and YYNGEE. CDR3 length equals 13 residues. The CDR3 spells CPPPPGSYNEQFF. The CDR3 DNA sequence: TGTCCGCCCCCCCCCGGTTCCTACAATGAGCAGTTCTTC.

V gene TRBV5-8 combines with J gene TRBJ1-2; D remains ambiguous. The length of the CDR3 is 13 residues. The germline V and J ends were trimmed by 0 bases and 2 bases, with 5 bases remaining between them. The germline gives CDR1 SGHTS, CDR2 YDEGEE. The CDR3 region has the DNA TGTGCCAGCAGCTTGGGGCAGAACTATGGCTACACCTTC. This translates into CASSLGQNYGYTF.

The chain recombines TRBV6-6 with TRBJ1-5, with TRBD1 matching over 7 bases. This CDR3 is 16 amino acids long. V shed 2 bases and J 2 bases; nucleotides not matched to a gene: 6. The germline V gene encodes CDR1 MNHNY and CDR2 SVGAGI (reference sequence). The CDR3 DNA follows: TGTGCCAGCAGTTACCCGCCGGGACAGCGCAATCAGCCCCAGCATTTT. It encodes CASSYPPGQRNQPQHF.

The chain carries TRBV15 and TRBJ2-3; D unclear. The V end was cut by 0 bases, the J end by 2 bases, with 9 bases between. The germline gives CDR1 LNHNV, CDR2 YYDKDF (reference sequence). The CDR3 covers 15 residues. This CDR3 is CATSRDPRDTDTQYF. CDR3 DNA sequence: TGTGCCACCAGCAGAGATCCAAGAGACACAGATACGCAGTATTTT.